These T cell receptor beta chains were read from a single sample in a study of human T cells and chemical hapten exposure. TCRdb used MiXCR to reprocess the RACE reads, holding one entry per CDR3 protein. In the table there are about 170,000 distinct CDR3 sequences, 28% of which are singletons. Here the sequenced sample was whole blood, taken in connection with sensitization to the hapten diphenylcyclopropenone (DPC). These receptors originate from a woman under 30 with alopecia areata. Some clones in this sample may be carry-over from other donors' samples. CDR3s include the opening cysteine and the closing phenylalanine or tryptophan. The D gene is left open where the match is weak. Some rows have no size entry. The others give once, few or many, or a class for an expanded clone.

>-|-|TRBJ2-1|TRBV7-9
CASSLHGAGSYNEQFF
TGTGCCAGCAGCTTACATGGGGCCGGCTCCTACAATGAGCAGTTCTTC
>TRBD2|many|TRBJ2-1|TRBV29-1
CSVLQFSRGSSYNEQFF
TGCAGCGTGCTCCAATTCTCGCGGGGGAGCTCCTACAATGAGCAGTTCTTC
>TRBD1|-|TRBJ1-5|TRBV29-1
CSVNTGVDQPQHF
TGCAGCGTCAACACAGGGGTTGATCAGCCCCAGCATTTT
>-|-|TRBJ1-1|TRBV27
CASSKGLLPGWGEAFF
TGTGCCAGCAGTAAGGGACTCCTCCCCGGTTGGGGTGAAGCTTTCTTT
>-|few|TRBJ2-1|TRBV27
CASSLIFGQSYNEQFF
TGTGCCAGCAGTTTGATTTTTGGACAGTCCTACAATGAGCAGTTCTTC
>-|many|TRBJ2-7|TRBV9
CASSVGPALAYEQYF
TGTGCCAGCAGCGTAGGTCCAGCCCTGGCTTACGAGCAGTACTTC
>-|few|TRBJ1-2|TRBV20-1
CSARPLKSQANYGYTF
TGCAGTGCTAGACCACTGAAATCACAAGCTAACTATGGCTACACCTTC
>TRBD2|-|TRBJ2-3|TRBV4-2
CASSPAAGADTQYF
TGTGCCAGCAGCCCCGCAGCGGGGGCTGATACGCAGTATTTT
>-|-|TRBJ1-1|TRBV6-2/TRBV6-3
CASRRTVSYQTEAFF
TGTGCCAGCAGAAGGACAGTGTCTTATCAGACTGAAGCTTTCTTT
>-|-|TRBJ2-7|TRBV7-6
CASSSSVINRQYF
TGTGCCAGCAGCTCATCAGTTATCAATAGGCAGTACTTC
>-|few|TRBJ2-2|TRBV29-1
CSVEIRAPTGELFF
TGCAGCGTTGAAATTCGAGCGCCCACCGGGGAGCTGTTTTTT
>-|-|TRBJ1-1|TRBV6-2/TRBV6-3
CASSYEYHDRTTEAFF
TGTGCCAGCAGTTACGAATATCACGACCGGACAACTGAAGCTTTCTTT
>TRBD1|-|TRBJ2-5|TRBV7-8
CASSLRDPGGETQYF
TGTGCCAGCAGCTTGAGAGATCCAGGGGGAGAGACCCAGTACTTC
>TRBD1|few|TRBJ1-2|TRBV7-2
CASSSTGGDYGYTF
TGTGCCAGCAGCTCGACAGGGGGGGACTATGGCTACACCTTC
>-|-|TRBJ2-1|TRBV20-1
CSPQGSRSYNEQFF
TGCAGCCCACAGGGATCGCGATCCTACAATGAGCAGTTCTTC
>TRBD1|-|TRBJ1-1|TRBV2
CASRKRDSIKNTEAFF
TGTGCCAGCAGGAAACGGGACAGCATAAAGAACACTGAAGCTTTCTTT
>TRBD2|-|TRBJ2-1|TRBV7-2
CASSYSSGLGGDEQFF
TGTGCCAGCAGCTACTCGTCGGGGCTTGGGGGGGATGAGCAGTTCTTC
>-|-|TRBJ2-3|TRBV6-4
CASSDRATSSDTQYF
TGTGCCAGCAGTGACCGGGCCACTTCCTCAGATACGCAGTATTTT
>-|-|TRBJ2-7|TRBV4-3
CASSQGLERRTTYEQYF
TGCGCCAGCAGCCAAGGGTTAGAACGGAGGACGACCTACGAGCAGTACTTC
>-|few|TRBJ1-1|TRBV29-1
CSVVVTGKRTEAFF
TGCAGCGTTGTGGTGACGGGGAAGAGGACTGAAGCTTTCTTT
>-|few|TRBJ2-1|TRBV6-2/TRBV6-3
CASSYLSARYNEQFF
TGTGCCAGCAGTTACTTAAGCGCACGATACAATGAGCAGTTCTTC
>-|-|TRBJ2-3|TRBV20-1
CSARGTSASTDTQYF
TGCAGTGCCAGGGGTACTAGCGCTAGCACAGATACGCAGTATTTT
>-|-|TRBJ1-2|TRBV6-5
CASSYSDLLSYTF
TGTGCCAGCAGTTACTCGGACCTCCTAAGCTACACCTTC
>-|-|TRBJ1-2|TRBV29-1
CSVAGGQHGYTF
TGCAGCGTTGCGGGAGGACAGCATGGCTACACCTTC
>TRBD1|few|TRBJ1-6|TRBV2
CASSWPTGSTSPLHF
TGTGCCAGCAGCTGGCCGACAGGGTCTACTTCACCCCTCCACTTT
>-|few|TRBJ1-4|TRBV30
CAWSVGPTNEKLFF
TGTGCCTGGAGTGTAGGCCCAACTAATGAAAAACTGTTTTTT
>-|many|TRBJ2-7|TRBV20-1
CSARDGLSRYEQYF
TGCAGTGCTAGAGATGGCCTCTCCCGCTACGAGCAGTACTTC